This T cell receptor (beta chain) emerged from a study of CD8 T cells in ankylosing spondylitis. The length of the CDR3 is 14 residues. The V segment lost 4 bases and the J segment 8 bases; nucleotides outside the gene matches: 10. Germline CDR1 and CDR2: SEHNR and FQNEAQ (reference sequence). TCRdb re-called the 5' RACE reads with MiXCR, one entry per CDR3 protein. Of under 300,000 distinct CDR3 sequences listed, roughly 10% are singletons. This TCR was recovered from a male donor with ankylosing spondylitis or in good health (not recorded which). The chain recombines TRBV7-9 with TRBJ1-2; 7 nucleotides align to TRBD1. The source material was blood, either unsorted or a sorted T cell fraction (not recorded which). The CDR3 is CASSYNDRAFGYTF. CDR3 bases: TGTGCCAGCAGCTACAACGACAGGGCGTTCGGCTACACCTTC.